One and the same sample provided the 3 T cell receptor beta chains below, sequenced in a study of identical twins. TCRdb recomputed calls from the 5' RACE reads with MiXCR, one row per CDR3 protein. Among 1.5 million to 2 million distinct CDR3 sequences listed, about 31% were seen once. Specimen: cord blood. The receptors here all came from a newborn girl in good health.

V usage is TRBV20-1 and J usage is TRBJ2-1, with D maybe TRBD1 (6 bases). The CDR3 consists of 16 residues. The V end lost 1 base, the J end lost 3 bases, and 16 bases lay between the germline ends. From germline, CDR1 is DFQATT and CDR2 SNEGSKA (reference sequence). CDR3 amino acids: CSARVLRRDNYNEQFF. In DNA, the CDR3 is TGCAGTGCTAGAGTCCTACGCCGGGACAACTACAATGAGCAGTTCTTC.

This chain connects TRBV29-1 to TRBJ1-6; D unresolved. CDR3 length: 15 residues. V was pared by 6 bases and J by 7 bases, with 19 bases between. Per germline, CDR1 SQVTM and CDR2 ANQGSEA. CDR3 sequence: CSVFGWRNLNSPLHF. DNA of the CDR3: TGCAGCGTGTTTGGGTGGAGGAACCTCAATTCACCCCTCCACTTT.

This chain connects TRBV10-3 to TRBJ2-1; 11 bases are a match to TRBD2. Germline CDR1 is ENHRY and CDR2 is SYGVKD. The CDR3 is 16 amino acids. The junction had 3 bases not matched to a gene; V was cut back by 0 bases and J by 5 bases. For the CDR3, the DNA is TGTGCCATCAGTGAGTCGGGTAGCGGGGGGGACAATGAGCAGTTCTTC. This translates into CAISESGSGGDNEQFF.